This T cell receptor beta chain stems from a study of cytomegalovirus exposure and HLA in healthy donors. Study as a whole: Previous work identified roughly 120 million unique TCR beta sequences from around 200 million T cells.

Amplification used 60 Vbeta primers and 13 Jbeta primers. The method was immunoSEQ multiplex PCR; TCRdb's version includes in-frame clones alone and lacks a portion of them. The data contain roughly 87,000 clones, less than 85% of them singletons. Notes on the study in general: Presence/absence analyses treated sequencing depth as roughly uniform across donors. In a later analysis, a missense DCLRE1C variant was linked to TCR beta V- and J-gene trimming. TCR beta chains associated with HLA were, in a later analysis, more clonally expanded than equally common others.

This clone was picked up one time. Its antigen is unknown. The source is a man aged 55 to 70 in good health and CMV-seronegative. Sequencing input: PBMCs.

The CDR3 DNA sequence: TGCGCCAGCAGCCTAATTCCGGGACAGGGCAACTATGGCTACACCTTC. The encoded protein is CASSLIPGQGNYGYTF. The J gene is TRBJ1-2, the V gene TRBV5-1, with TRBD1 matching over 9 bases. The trim removed 4 bases at V and 2 bases at J, leaving 9 bases unmatched. CDR3 length: 16 amino acids. The germline V gene encodes CDR1 SGHRS and CDR2 YFSETQ.